A single sample gave rise to the 26 T cell receptor beta chains below, sequenced in a study of cytomegalovirus exposure and HLA in healthy donors. Vbeta (60) and Jbeta (13) primers were used in the PCR. Sequencing used immunoSEQ multiplex PCR; TCRdb keeps in-frame clones, though not all of them. This sample has 95,000 to 150,000 clones, with approximately 70% found just once. The sequenced sample was PBMCs. The receptors were gathered from a man younger than 30 in good health and CMV-seronegative.

The chain employs TRBV7-2 and TRBJ2-1; D is perhaps TRBD2 (6 bases). Per the germline V gene, CDR1 is SGHTA and CDR2 is FQGNSA. The V gene lost 3 bases and the J gene lost 6 bases, with 18 bases spanning the gap. The CDR3 totals 16 residues. The CDR3: CASSFAGLSLLNEQFF. The DNA for the CDR3 is TGTGCCAGCAGCTTTGCGGGACTGTCCCTTCTCAATGAGCAGTTCTTC.

The chain uses TRBV27 and TRBJ2-5, with TRBD1 as a possible D gene (5 bases). The CDR3 has 15 residues. CDR1 is MNHEY, CDR2 SMNVEV, per germline (reference sequence). V lost 4 bases, J lost 0 bases, and 12 bases lay in between. CDR3 region: CASSSRQGYQETQYF. CDR3 nucleotides: TGTGCCAGCAGTTCGCGTCAGGGTTACCAAGAGACCCAGTACTTC.

This rearrangement joins TRBV7-2 to TRBJ2-7, with TRBD2 matching over 16 bases. The CDR3 loop spans 17 amino acids. CDR1 is SGHTA and CDR2 is FQGNSA in the germline V gene. V lost 6 bases to trimming and J lost 6 bases; unmatched junction nucleotides: 11. The CDR3 DNA sequence: TGTGCCAGCAGTTCTCCCGGGACTAGCGGGAGGGCCCTCGAGCAGTACTTC. Encoded protein: CASSSPGTSGRALEQYF.

The chain employs TRBV28 and TRBJ2-5; perhaps TRBD2 as D (5 bases). Trimming cost V 6 bases and J 0 bases, with 14 bases left between them. The germline V gene encodes CDR1 MDHEN and CDR2 SYDVKM. The CDR3 extends over 15 amino acids. CDR3 bases: TGTGCCAGCAGCTCCGGACTGATGTACCAAGAGACCCAGTACTTC. Translating it yields CASSSGLMYQETQYF.

This clone occurred once. The V call is TRBV25-1, the J call TRBJ1-3; D might be TRBD1 (6 bases). The germline gives CDR1 MGHDK, CDR2 SYGVNS. Trimming stripped 6 bases from V and 2 bases from J, with 14 bases between. The CDR3 extends over 15 amino acids. CDR3 sequence reads: CASRGGGFAGNTIYF. CDR3 coding DNA: TGTGCCAGCAGGGGAGGGGGGTTCGCTGGAAACACCATATATTTT.

V usage is TRBV7-2 and J usage is TRBJ2-5; D is perhaps TRBD2 (5 bases). The CDR3 has 13 residues. Per germline, CDR1 SGHTA and CDR2 FQGNSA. V was shortened by 7 bases and J by 5 bases, with 14 bases between the two germline ends. The CDR3, as DNA: TGTGCCAGCACCCCTAGAGGCGGGGAGACCCAGTACTTC. This codes for CASTPRGGETQYF.

This clone was counted between two and nine times. This chain links TRBV7-9 with TRBJ2-1; D uncertain. Looked up from germline, CDR1 is SEHNR and CDR2 is FQNEAQ (reference sequence). V dropped 1 base and J dropped 5 bases, with 18 bases sitting between them. CDR3 length: 17 amino acids. Here the CDR3 DNA reads TGTGCCAGCAGCTTAGAAGGTTCGCAGGCTACTCACAATGAGCAGTTCTTC. Translating gives CASSLEGSQATHNEQFF.

This clone came up a few times. The rearrangement links TRBV15 to TRBJ2-5; 8 nucleotides match TRBD1. Germline assignment: CDR1 LNHNV and CDR2 YYDKDF (reference sequence). V lost 1 base and J lost 2; bases outside the gene matches: 6. This CDR3 is 16 amino acids long. The CDR3 reads CATSRGLDRGQETQYF. DNA of the CDR3: TGTGCCACCAGCAGAGGACTCGACAGGGGTCAAGAGACCCAGTACTTC.

V usage is TRBV30 and J usage is TRBJ2-2; D might be TRBD2 (6 bases). Looked up from germline, CDR1 is GTSNPN and CDR2 is SVGIG (reference sequence). The CDR3 has 13 amino acids. V shed 1 base and J shed 7 bases, with 10 bases lying between them. The CDR3 sequence is CAWSGQGGGELFF. CDR3 nucleotides: TGTGCCTGGAGTGGGCAGGGAGGCGGGGAGCTGTTTTTT.

This clone has a handful of counts. The V and J genes are TRBV15 and TRBJ1-5, with D maybe TRBD1 (5 bases). The CDR3 is made up of 14 amino acids. V was clipped by 5 bases and J by 2 bases, with 10 bases between them. Germline V gene data show CDR1 as LNHNV and CDR2 as YYDKDF (reference sequence). As DNA, the CDR3 is TGTGCCACCAGCCCCGGGGGGGGCAATCAGCCCCAGCATTTT. Amino acids: CATSPGGGNQPQHF.

The rearrangement joins TRBV5-1 to TRBJ2-3; 7 bases match TRBD2. Trimming at V came to 1 base and at J to 1 base, leaving 6 bases not matched to a gene. The germline gives CDR1 SGHRS, CDR2 YFSETQ. This CDR3 contains 16 residues. The CDR3 coding sequence is TGCGCCAGCAGCTTGACGGGAGGAAGCGGCACAGATACGCAGTATTTT. Its translation is CASSLTGGSGTDTQYF.

This clone was found a few times. This sequence joins TRBV5-1 and TRBJ2-3; TRBD1 matches at 7 bases. Trimming took 3 bases from V and 2 from J; bases not matched to a gene: 9. This CDR3 has 16 amino acids. In germline, CDR1 is SGHRS, CDR2 YFSETQ. The CDR3 DNA sequence: TGCGCCAGCAGCTCCTGGACAGGTACCATCACAGATACGCAGTATTTT. It yields the protein CASSSWTGTITDTQYF.

The chain has TRBV4-1 and TRBJ1-1; D perhaps matches TRBD1 (6 bases). This CDR3 comprises 12 residues. Trimming removed 4 bases at V and 4 bases at J, with 7 bases between. The germline CDR1 and CDR2 sequences are MGHRA and YSYEKL. This CDR3 is CASSRGGTEAFF. The CDR3 nucleotides are TGCGCCAGCAGCCGAGGGGGCACTGAAGCTTTCTTT.

The V call is TRBV29-1, the J call TRBJ2-5, with D perhaps matching TRBD1 (7 bases). Germline CDR1 reads SQVTM; CDR2 reads ANQGSEA. The CDR3 totals 12 residues. The V end was cut by 5 bases, the J end by 2 bases, with 9 bases between. CDR3 nucleotides: TGCAGCGTTTCAGGGGGGCAAGAGACCCAGTACTTC. This sequence encodes CSVSGGQETQYF. Variable domain in full (rest from reference TRBV29-1 and TRBJ2-5): SAVISQKPSRDICQRGTSLTIQCQVDSQVTMMFWYRQQPGQSLTLIATANQGSEATYESGFVIDKFPISRPNLTFSTLTVSNMSPEDSSIYLCSVSGGQETQYFGPGTRLLVL.

V usage is TRBV27 and J usage is TRBJ2-7; tentatively, D is TRBD2 (5 bases). V was cut by 5 bases and J by 2 bases, with 16 bases left in between. This CDR3 has 15 residues. Germline CDR1 and CDR2: MNHEY and SMNVEV (reference sequence). The CDR3: CASSPKSTGTYEQYF. For the CDR3, the DNA is TGTGCCAGCAGTCCTAAATCCACGGGAACCTACGAGCAGTACTTC.

The rearrangement joins TRBV14 to TRBJ2-7; 7 nucleotides line up with TRBD2. CDR1 SGHDN and CDR2 FVKESK come from the germline V gene. The junction had 11 bases not matched to a gene; V was cut back by 6 bases and J by 12 bases. The CDR3 has 12 amino acids. This CDR3 reads CASSTTSVSLYF. DNA for the CDR3: TGTGCCAGCAGTACCACTAGCGTAAGTCTGTACTTC.

The table lists this clone with a few counts. The V gene is TRBV4-3, the J gene TRBJ2-1; TRBD2 aligns across 11 bases. CDR1 LGHNA and CDR2 YSLEER come from the germline V gene. The CDR3 contains 17 residues. With V trimmed by 0 bases and J by 4 bases, 5 bases remained unmatched. CDR3: CASSQEVGLAVYNEQFF. The DNA of the CDR3 is TGCGCCAGCAGCCAAGAAGTGGGACTAGCGGTATACAATGAGCAGTTCTTC.

This clone was seen a single time. This sequence joins TRBV6-1 and TRBJ2-2; D ambiguous. The CDR3 has 15 amino acids. Trimming left V 2 bases short and J 4 bases short, with 11 bases between. CDR1 and CDR2 from the germline V gene are MNHNS and SASEGT. The CDR3 is CASSEIVGFTGELFF. The DNA for the CDR3 is TGTGCCAGCAGTGAAATAGTGGGCTTCACCGGGGAGCTGTTTTTT.

The chain joins TRBV4-3 to TRBJ2-2; no definite D call. The V end was cut by 1 base, the J end by 6 bases, with 9 bases between. Germline loops: CDR1 LGHNA, CDR2 YSLEER. The CDR3 spans 14 residues. CDR3 sequence: CASSQATGSGELFF. In nucleotides, the CDR3 is TGCGCCAGCAGCCAAGCCACGGGTTCCGGGGAGCTGTTTTTT.

The V gene is TRBV5-1, the J gene TRBJ2-1; D may be TRBD1 (5 bases). Trimming stripped 0 bases from V and 2 bases from J, with 15 bases between. Per the germline V gene, CDR1 is SGHRS and CDR2 is YFSETQ. The CDR3 is 17 residues long. DNA of the CDR3: TGCGCCAGCAGCTTGGCCGTCGGCAGGGCCCCCTACAATGAGCAGTTCTTC. It encodes CASSLAVGRAPYNEQFF. Variable domain in full (rest from reference TRBV5-1 and TRBJ2-1): KAGVTQTPRYLIKTRGQQVTLSCSPISGHRSVSWYQQTPGQGLQFLFEYFSETQRNKGNFPGRFSGRQFSNSRSEMNVSTLELGDSALYLCASSLAVGRAPYNEQFFGPGTRLTVL.

The chain combines TRBV21-1 with TRBJ2-3; the table's D call TRBD2 went unverified against the DNA. TRBV21-1 is a recognized pseudogene. The CDR3 length is 17 residues. The CDR3 region has the DNA TGTGCCAGCAGCAAAGGAGGGTCGGGAGTTGAGACAGATACGCAGTATTTT. Translated, it gives CASSKGGSGVETDTQYF.

This chain uses TRBV30 with TRBJ1-2, with a possible D match to TRBD1 (5 bases). Germline loops: CDR1 GTSNPN, CDR2 SVGIG (reference sequence). V was cut by 5 bases and J by 4 bases, with 11 bases left in between. CDR3 length: 12 amino acids. The DNA of the CDR3 is TGTGCCTGGGACGACAGACTCTATGGCTACACCTTC. Translated, it gives CAWDDRLYGYTF.

The chain carries TRBV28 and TRBJ1-1, with TRBD1 matching 7 bases. This CDR3 has 13 amino acids. Germline lookup yields CDR1 MDHEN and CDR2 SYDVKM. The V gene end was trimmed by 6 bases and the J gene end by 0 bases; junction bases not matched to a gene: 1. CDR3 region: CASRDRLNTEAFF. CDR3 sequence (DNA): TGTGCCAGCAGGGACAGGCTGAACACTGAAGCTTTCTTT.

CDR3 bases: TGTGCCTGGGCTGGACTAGTTCGCAATGAGCAGTTCTTC. It yields the protein CAWAGLVRNEQFF. The J gene is TRBJ2-1, the V gene TRBV30; TRBD2 matches 7 bases. J lost 6 bases, V lost 5 bases, and 7 bases had no gene match. Germline assignment: CDR1 GTSNPN and CDR2 SVGIG (reference sequence). The CDR3 sequence is 13 residues long.

The genes are TRBV19 and TRBJ2-5; 12 nucleotides match TRBD2. Germline V gene data show CDR1 as LNHDA and CDR2 as SQIVND (reference sequence). CDR3 size: 15 residues. With V trimmed by 10 bases and J by 2 bases, 8 bases remained unmatched. CDR3 in DNA: TGTGCCACCAGAGGACTAGCGGGAAATCAAGAGACCCAGTACTTC. Translated, it gives CATRGLAGNQETQYF.

This clone was seen a few times. The gene calls are TRBV11-2 and TRBJ1-1, with TRBD1 matching 8 bases. The V segment lost 4 bases and the J segment 5 bases; nucleotides outside the gene matches: 12. CDR3 length: 16 amino acids. Germline values: CDR1 SGHAT, CDR2 FQNNGV. CDR3 region: CASSSRQGQGKTEAFF. The DNA for the CDR3 is TGTGCCAGCAGCTCTCGACAGGGGCAAGGAAAAACTGAAGCTTTCTTT. The whole variable domain, filled in from reference TRBV11-2 and TRBJ1-1, reads EAGVAQSPRYKIIEKRQSVAFWCNPISGHATLYWYQQILGQGPKLLIQFQNNGVVDDSQLPKDRFSAERLKGVDSTLKIQPAKLEDSAVYLCASSSRQGQGKTEAFFGQGTRLTVV.